Presented here are 30 T cell receptor beta chains from one specimen sequenced in a study of blood T cell repertoires in COVID-19. The data were produced by immunoSEQ multiplex PCR, yet TCRdb's version contains in-frame clones alone and is incomplete. The repertoire consists of roughly 200,000 clones, with 76% occurring once and the leading ten covering roughly 7.8%. Sample: peripheral blood. These TCRs come from a woman in her forties or fifties with active or convalescent COVID-19.

V is TRBV5-1 and J is TRBJ1-1; perhaps TRBD1 as D (6 bases). V lost 0 bases to trimming and J lost 7 bases, with 13 bases between them. This CDR3 spans 14 amino acids. CDR1 and CDR2 (germline): SGHRS, YFSETQ. The CDR3 nucleotides read TGCGCCAGCAGCTTGGCCGGCAGGGGCGGTGAAGCTTTCTTT. The encoded protein is CASSLAGRGGEAFF.

The table lists this clone with a count of one. The genes are TRBV5-8 and TRBJ2-7, with a weak D call TRBD2 (6 bases). There are 16 residues in the CDR3. V was cut by 0 bases and J by 2 bases, with 15 bases left in between. Per the germline V gene, CDR1 is SGHTS and CDR2 is YDEGEE. CDR3 loop: CASSLGGWDSPYEQYF. CDR3 nucleotides: TGTGCCAGCAGCTTGGGCGGCTGGGACTCCCCCTACGAGCAGTACTTC. Full variable domain (missing parts from reference TRBV5-8 and TRBJ2-7): EAGVTQSPTHLIKTRGQQATLRCSPISGHTSVYWYQQALGLGLQFLLWYDEGEERNRGNFPPRFSGRQFPNYSSELNVNALELEDSALYLCASSLGGWDSPYEQYFGPGTRLTVT.

This clone showed up just once. The rearrangement joins TRBV19 to TRBJ2-4; 9 bases are a match to TRBD1. CDR1 LNHDA and CDR2 SQIVND come from the germline V gene (reference sequence). V lost 3 bases and J lost 8; bases outside the gene matches: 5. This CDR3 has 14 amino acids. The CDR3 spells CASSIRDRADIQYF. CDR3 sequence (DNA): TGTGCCAGTAGTATTCGGGACAGGGCGGACATTCAGTACTTC.

The chain carries TRBV28 and TRBJ1-2; TRBD1 matches at 8 bases. Per germline, CDR1 MDHEN and CDR2 SYDVKM. The CDR3 consists of 14 residues. The V segment lost 3 bases and the J segment 5 bases; nucleotides outside the gene matches: 5. CDR3 sequence: CASSFLRQGYGYTF. Written as DNA, the CDR3 is TGTGCCAGCAGTTTCCTTCGACAGGGGTATGGCTACACCTTC.

The chain recombines TRBV7-9 with TRBJ1-3, with 9 bases aligning to TRBD1. There are 17 residues in the CDR3. V lost 2 bases, J lost 0 bases, and 5 bases stayed unmatched. Germline V CDR1 and CDR2: SEHNR, FQNEAQ (reference sequence). The CDR3 DNA reads as TGTGCCAGCAGCTTATGGGGACAGGGAGGCTCTGGAAACACCATATATTTT. It codes for CASSLWGQGGSGNTIYF.

The chain couples TRBV3-1 (or the pseudogene TRBV3-2) to TRBJ1-2, with no clear D. This CDR3 is 12 amino acids long. Trimming cost V 5 bases and J 8 bases, with 12 bases left between them. Germline V gene data show CDR1 as LGHDT and CDR2 as YNNKEL (reference sequence). CDR3 in amino acids: CASSTPPGGYTF. CDR3 sequence (DNA): TGTGCCAGCAGCACCCCTCCAGGCGGCTACACCTTC.

This clone was observed a few times. This chain connects TRBV7-9 to TRBJ1-2, with D possibly being TRBD1 (5 bases). This CDR3 region has 14 residues. V lost 3 bases and J 4 bases, leaving 12 bases between the germline ends. The germline V gene encodes CDR1 SEHNR and CDR2 FQNEAQ (reference sequence). This CDR3 reads CASSFGTGAYGYTF. The CDR3 DNA follows: TGTGCCAGCAGCTTCGGTACAGGCGCCTATGGCTACACCTTC.

This clone was seen a handful of times. Its ends do not fully match the called genes, so a read error is possible. The J gene is TRBJ1-2, the V gene TRBV30, with no clear D. Germline-derived CDR1 and CDR2 are GTSNPN and SVGIG (reference sequence). This CDR3 contains 12 residues. The CDR3: CAWSVVTTMHHF. The CDR3 DNA sequence: TGTGCCTGGAGTGTAGTTACGACTATGCATCACTTC.

This clone was recorded many times. The chain couples TRBV19 to TRBJ2-7; D may be TRBD2 (7 bases). The V and J ends lost 5 bases and 3 bases respectively, with 14 bases between them. CDR1 and CDR2 (germline): LNHDA, SQIVND (reference sequence). The CDR3 length is 14 residues. The CDR3 sequence is CASSRGGESYEQYF. DNA for the CDR3: TGTGCCAGTAGTCGAGGGGGGGAAAGCTACGAGCAGTACTTC.

The CDR3 protein is CAAASVVQETQYF. Written as DNA, the CDR3 is TGTGCCGCTGCGAGCGTGGTCCAAGAGACCCAGTACTTC. The V gene is TRBV3-1 (or the pseudogene TRBV3-2), the J gene TRBJ2-5; D is undetermined. Trimming took 11 bases from V and 1 from J, leaving 14 bases between them. CDR3 length equals 13 residues. The germline CDR1 and CDR2 sequences are LGHDT and YNNKEL (reference sequence).

The rearrangement uses TRBV7-8 and TRBJ2-1, with no clear D. This CDR3 region has 14 residues. V was clipped by 0 bases and J by 10 bases, with 13 bases between them. Germline CDR1 reads SGHVS; CDR2 reads FQNEAQ. In DNA, the CDR3 is TGTGCCAGCAGCTTAGCGAGGTTAGTCGGGGAGCAGTTCTTC. Protein sequence: CASSLARLVGEQFF. The full variable domain, rest sourced from reference TRBV7-8 and TRBJ2-1, is GAGVSQSPRYKVAKRGQDVALRCDPISGHVSLFWYQQALGQGPEFLTYFQNEAQLDKSGLPSDRFFAERPEGSVSTLKIQRTQQEDSAVYLCASSLARLVGEQFFGPGTRLTVL.

The rearrangement joins TRBV29-1 to TRBJ1-1, with 8 bases identical to TRBD1. Unmatched junction bases numbered 4, after V lost 3 bases and J lost 10 bases. The CDR3 runs 11 residues. The germline V gene encodes CDR1 SQVTM and CDR2 ANQGSEA. The CDR3, as DNA: TGCAGCGTTGACAGGGGGCGCGGAGCTTTCTTT. Amino acid sequence: CSVDRGRGAFF.

This chain links TRBV4-2 with TRBJ1-4, with 8 bases fitting TRBD1. Germline V gives CDR1 LGHNA, CDR2 YNFKEQ. The CDR3 has 16 residues. The J segment lost 5 bases and the V segment lost 5 bases, leaving 10 bases of the junction unmatched. Written as DNA, the CDR3 is TGTGCCAGCAGCAGGATGACAGGGGCATACAATGAAAAACTGTTTTTT. This translates into CASSRMTGAYNEKLFF.

This clone was picked up a small number of times. The V and J genes are TRBV28 and TRBJ2-7; TRBD2 might be the D (6 bases). CDR1 and CDR2 from the germline V gene are MDHEN and SYDVKM. V was pared by 5 bases and J by 1 base, with 15 bases between. The CDR3 length is 15 residues. The CDR3 nucleotides read TGTGCCAGCAGTGCCCGTGGAGGGGCGTCCTACGAGCAGTACTTC. As protein: CASSARGGASYEQYF.

This clone occurred once. The V call is TRBV7-9, the J call TRBJ2-7; TRBD2 is a possible D gene (6 bases). In germline, CDR1 is SEHNR, CDR2 FQNEAQ (reference sequence). The CDR3 is 14 residues long. V was trimmed by 5 bases and J by 7 bases, leaving 18 bases between them. The CDR3 is CASSPEVRGGEQYF. The CDR3 DNA sequence: TGTGCCAGCAGCCCTGAAGTCCGTGGGGGGGAGCAGTACTTC.

The J gene is TRBJ2-1, the V gene TRBV4-2, with no clear D. This CDR3 has 13 residues. Between the trimmed V and J ends, which lost 4 bases and 6 bases, there was a span of 10 bases. Germline loops: CDR1 LGHNA, CDR2 YNFKEQ. The CDR3 DNA is TGTGCCAGCAGCCTAAGACTGGGCAATGAGCAGTTCTTC. This encodes CASSLRLGNEQFF.

This rearrangement joins TRBV4-3 to TRBJ2-5; 7 bases align to TRBD1. This CDR3 is 16 amino acids long. The J segment lost 3 bases and the V segment lost 2 bases, leaving 9 bases of the junction unmatched. The germline gives CDR1 LGHNA, CDR2 YSLEER. The CDR3 sequence: CASSQPRSDREETQYF. CDR3 nucleotide sequence: TGCGCCAGCAGCCAACCACGCAGCGACAGGGAAGAGACCCAGTACTTC.

This sequence joins TRBV2 and TRBJ1-1; 9 bases are a match to TRBD1. This CDR3 comprises 13 residues. Germline CDR1 reads SNHLY; CDR2 reads FYNNEI. The V and J ends lost 7 bases and 5 bases, in that order; junction bases with no gene match: 5. CDR3 nucleotide sequence: TGTGCCAGCACCCGACAGGGGGGAACTGAAGCTTTCTTT. This gives the protein CASTRQGGTEAFF.

The chain employs TRBV15 and TRBJ1-5, with a weak D call TRBD1 (5 bases). Germline CDR1 LNHNV, CDR2 YYDKDF (reference sequence). The CDR3 has 16 residues. The ends were cut back, 0 bases at V and 4 bases at J, with 13 bases in the middle. As DNA, the CDR3 is TGTGCCACCAGCAGAGATTTGGGGCAGAAGAATCAGCCCCAGCATTTT. The encoded protein is CATSRDLGQKNQPQHF.

The chain combines TRBV29-1 with TRBJ2-3, with D perhaps matching TRBD1 (6 bases). Germline V gene lookup returns CDR1 SQVTM and CDR2 ANQGSEA. Trimming took 6 bases from V and 3 from J, leaving 19 bases between them. The CDR3 extends over 15 amino acids. The CDR3 region is CSVRLTGKGTDTQYF. The CDR3 coding sequence is TGCAGCGTAAGACTTACAGGGAAGGGGACAGATACGCAGTATTTT.

The genes are TRBV3-1 (or the pseudogene TRBV3-2) and TRBJ2-4; TRBD1 might be the D (6 bases). The CDR3 contains 14 residues. The germline CDR1 and CDR2 sequences are LGHDT and YNNKEL (reference sequence). V dropped 3 bases and J dropped 2 bases, with 8 bases sitting between them. The CDR3 sequence is CASSHTGPKNIQYF. The CDR3, as DNA: TGTGCCAGCAGCCACACAGGGCCCAAAAACATTCAGTACTTC.

The chain joins TRBV6-5 to TRBJ2-3; TRBD2 matches at 14 bases. V shed 8 bases and J 6 bases; nucleotides not matched to a gene: 7. This CDR3 is built from 15 residues. CDR1 and CDR2 (germline): MNHEY, SVGAGI. CDR3 residues: CASLGTSGSLDTQYF. CDR3 nucleotide sequence: TGTGCCAGCCTCGGGACTAGCGGGAGTCTGGATACGCAGTATTTT.

This clone was seen a single time. The gene calls are TRBV6-5 and TRBJ2-3; 8 positions match TRBD1. CDR1 is MNHEY and CDR2 is SVGAGI in the germline V gene. V was clipped by 4 bases and J by 4 bases; unmatched bases: 7. The length of the CDR3 is 15 residues. This chain's CDR3 is CASSWARGLADTQYF. DNA of the CDR3: TGTGCCAGCAGTTGGGCCAGGGGGCTTGCAGATACGCAGTATTTT.

The chain employs TRBV11-2 and TRBJ2-1, with 12 bases identical to TRBD2. The V and J ends lost 5 bases and 3 bases, in that order; junction bases with no gene match: 5. Germline V gene sequence: CDR1 SGHAT, CDR2 FQNNGV. This CDR3 has 16 residues. The CDR3 loop is CASSDPGLAGYNEQFF. Written as DNA, the CDR3 is TGTGCCAGCAGCGACCCGGGACTAGCGGGCTACAATGAGCAGTTCTTC.

The chain links TRBV19 to TRBJ1-2; TRBD1 matches 8 bases. Germline V gene lookup returns CDR1 LNHDA and CDR2 SQIVND (reference sequence). The CDR3 is 14 residues long. V gave up 6 bases and J gave up 6 bases; unmatched junction bases: 9. In DNA, the CDR3 is TGTGCCAGTAGAAAGGACAGGGCAGGGGATGGCTACACCTTC. Amino acids: CASRKDRAGDGYTF.

This chain uses TRBV18 with TRBJ2-7; 9 nucleotides agree with TRBD1. V gave up 0 bases and J gave up 7 bases; unmatched junction bases: 10. This CDR3 comprises 16 residues. CDR1 is KGHSH and CDR2 is LQKENI in the germline V gene. The CDR3 coding sequence is TGTGCCAGCTCACCACCCGGTTCCGGGACAGGGAAAGAGCAGTACTTC. Protein sequence: CASSPPGSGTGKEQYF.

CDR3 loop: CASSPRRGTEAFF. The DNA for the CDR3 is TGTGCCAGCTCACCACGGAGAGGCACTGAAGCTTTCTTT. The genes are TRBV18 and TRBJ1-1, with no clear D. Trimming stripped 1 base from V and 4 bases from J, with 7 bases between. The CDR3 consists of 13 residues. Germline V gene data show CDR1 as KGHSH and CDR2 as LQKENI. The full variable domain, with the rest looked up from reference TRBV18 and TRBJ1-1, is NAGVMQNPRHLVRRRGQEARLRCSPMKGHSHVYWYRQLPEEGLKFMVYLQKENIIDESGMPKERFSAEFPKEGPSILRIQQVVRGDSAAYFCASSPRRGTEAFFGQGTRLTVV.

The chain joins TRBV12-3 or TRBV12-4 to TRBJ1-1; tentative D call: TRBD1 (6 bases). CDR3 length: 13 residues. Trimming removed 8 bases at V and 4 bases at J, with 14 bases between. This CDR3 is CASQGREGTEAFF. As DNA, the CDR3 is TGTGCCAGCCAGGGGAGGGAAGGCACTGAAGCTTTCTTT.

The gene calls are TRBV27 and TRBJ1-1, with TRBD1 matching 7 bases. After removal of 7 bases from V and 1 base from J, the junction contained 9 bases not matched to a gene. Per germline, CDR1 MNHEY and CDR2 SMNVEV (reference sequence). The CDR3 contains 15 residues. CDR3 bases: TGTGCCAGCAAGGGGGCAGGGACAACGAACACTGAAGCTTTCTTT. Amino acids: CASKGAGTTNTEAFF.

The rearrangement joins TRBV29-1 to TRBJ2-7, with 9 nucleotides matching TRBD2. This CDR3 is 14 amino acids long. CDR1 and CDR2 from the germline V gene are SQVTM and ANQGSEA. Trimming cost V 4 bases and J 5 bases; bases outside gene matches: 9. The CDR3 region is CSVASGTSSNEQYF. CDR3 bases: TGCAGCGTTGCCTCCGGGACTAGCTCGAACGAGCAGTACTTC.